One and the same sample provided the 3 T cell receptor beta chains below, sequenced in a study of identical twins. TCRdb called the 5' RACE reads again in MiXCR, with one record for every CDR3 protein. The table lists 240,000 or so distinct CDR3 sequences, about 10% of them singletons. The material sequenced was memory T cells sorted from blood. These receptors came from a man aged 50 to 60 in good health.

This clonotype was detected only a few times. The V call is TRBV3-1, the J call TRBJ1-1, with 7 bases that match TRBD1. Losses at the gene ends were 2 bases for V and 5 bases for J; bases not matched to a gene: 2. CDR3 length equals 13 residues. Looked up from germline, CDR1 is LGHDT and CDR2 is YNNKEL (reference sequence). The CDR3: CASSQQGGTEAFF. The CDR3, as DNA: TGTGCCAGCAGCCAACAGGGGGGAACTGAAGCTTTCTTT.

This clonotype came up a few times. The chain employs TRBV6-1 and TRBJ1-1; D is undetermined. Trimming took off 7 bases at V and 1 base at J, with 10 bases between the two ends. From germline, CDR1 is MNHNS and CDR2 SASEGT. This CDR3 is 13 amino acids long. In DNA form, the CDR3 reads TGTGCCAGCAATCCGACAACGAACACTGAAGCTTTCTTT. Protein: CASNPTTNTEAFF.

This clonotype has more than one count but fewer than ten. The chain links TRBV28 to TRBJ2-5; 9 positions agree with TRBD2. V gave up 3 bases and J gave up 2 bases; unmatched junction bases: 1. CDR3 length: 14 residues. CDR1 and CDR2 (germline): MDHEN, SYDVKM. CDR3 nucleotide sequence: TGTGCCAGCAGTTTGCTAGCGGGGCAAGAGACCCAGTACTTC. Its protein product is CASSLLAGQETQYF.